This T cell receptor beta chain is from a study of blood T cell repertoires in COVID-19. Whole-study context: Nucleic acid was either cDNA or gDNA, and it came from T cells, B-cell-depleted T cells, or PBMCs.

The authors' processing: The assay estimated nucleated cells by amplifying reference gene primers. Generated by immunoSEQ multiplex PCR, the TCRdb table keeps only in-frame clones and is missing some. Clonal size and the V and J genes are those of that table, whereas D and trimming came from the DNA. The data show some 190,000 clones, more than 85% seen once. J was trimmed by 1 base and V by 8 bases; bases with no gene match: 10. The length of the CDR3 is 17 residues. Per the germline V gene, CDR1 is MNHEY and CDR2 is SMNVEV (reference sequence). The sample consisted of PBMCs or T cells enriched from blood (not recorded which). V is TRBV27 and J is TRBJ1-6, with 8 bases aligning to TRBD1. The TCR comes from a middle-aged woman in a cohort exposed to, infected with or recovered from COVID-19 (not recorded which). CDR3 amino acids: CASRTWTGWSYNSPLHF. The CDR3 coding sequence is TGTGCCAGCCGAACCTGGACAGGGTGGTCCTATAATTCACCCCTCCACTTT.